This passage covers 28 T cell receptor beta chains from one sample sequenced in a study of T cell responses to AZD1222 COVID-19 vaccine (dated by TCRdb to the early 2020s). The sample's time point, from its label and the paper: baseline before first vaccination. The library was produced with the immunoSEQ multiplex PCR assay. TCRdb took this table from immuneACCESS and kept in-frame rearrangements with V and J called. Such tables lack part of the clones; where checked against another copy, unresolved V genes explain under half of the gap, and the rest is unexplained. This sample holds over 100,000 clones; 90% were observed only once. The ten largest clones represent 1.5% to 2% of the sample. Source: peripheral blood, taken on day 0 of AZD1222 vaccination. The receptor source for this set is an adult in good health.

The V call is TRBV28, the J call TRBJ2-7; maybe TRBD2 (5 bases). The CDR3 is 14 amino acids. V gave up 11 bases and J gave up 3 bases, with 20 bases separating them. CDR1 is MDHEN and CDR2 is SYDVKM in the germline V gene. The CDR3, as DNA: TGTGCCGCTAGCATCGTGAGCGGAAACTACGAGCAGTACTTC. Its protein product is CAASIVSGNYEQYF. Full variable domain (missing parts from reference TRBV28 and TRBJ2-7): DVKVTQSSRYLVKRTGEKVFLECVQDMDHENMFWYRQDPGLGLRLIYFSYDVKMKEKGDIPEGYSVSREKKERFSLILESASTNQTSMYLCAASIVSGNYEQYFGPGTRLTVT.

V usage is TRBV28 and J usage is TRBJ2-1; 12 nucleotides align to TRBD2. Losses at the gene ends were 6 bases for V and 6 bases for J; bases not matched to a gene: 6. This CDR3 is 15 amino acids long. From germline, CDR1 is MDHEN and CDR2 SYDVKM. DNA of the CDR3: TGTGCCAGCAGCCTACTAGCGGGAGGTGGCAATGAGCAGTTCTTC. This translates into CASSLLAGGGNEQFF.

This chain links TRBV9 with TRBJ2-7, with 9 bases identical to TRBD2. The CDR3 spans 16 residues. The V gene end was trimmed by 3 bases and the J gene end by 2 bases; junction bases not matched to a gene: 9. Germline lookup yields CDR1 SGDLS and CDR2 YYNGEE. The CDR3 protein is CASSANIAGETYEQYF. The CDR3 DNA reads as TGTGCCAGCAGCGCCAATATAGCGGGGGAGACCTACGAGCAGTACTTC.

This clone appeared once. The V and J genes are TRBV7-9 and TRBJ2-5; D remains unclear. Per the germline V gene, CDR1 is SEHNR and CDR2 is FQNEAQ (reference sequence). The CDR3 is 13 residues long. The ends were cut back, 1 base at V and 2 bases at J, with 5 bases in the middle. The CDR3 region has the DNA TGTGCCAGCAGCTTAGAGAGGCAAGAGACCCAGTACTTC. It specifies CASSLERQETQYF.

This clone has only one observation. CDR3 nucleotides: TGTGCCAGCAGCTTAGAGAGGGGTGGCTACACCTTC. As protein: CASSLERGGYTF. The chain combines TRBV7-2 with TRBJ1-2; weak D call: TRBD1 (5 bases). Germline lookup yields CDR1 SGHTA and CDR2 FQGNSA. Trimming took 1 base from V and 7 from J, leaving 7 bases between them. CDR3 length: 12 residues.

This chain joins TRBV27 and TRBJ1-2; 10 bases are shared with TRBD1. This CDR3 has 15 residues. Germline CDR1 and CDR2: MNHEY and SMNVEV (reference sequence). The junction had 11 bases not matched to a gene; V was cut back by 6 bases and J by 7 bases. The CDR3 loop is CASRVRGQGVAGYTF. The CDR3 DNA sequence: TGTGCCAGCAGGGTGCGAGGACAGGGGGTTGCTGGCTACACCTTC.

The chain employs TRBV7-6 and TRBJ1-3, with D hard to call. CDR1 is SGHVS, CDR2 FNYEAQ, per germline. The CDR3 totals 16 residues. V was trimmed by 5 bases and J by 2 bases, leaving 16 bases between them. Here the CDR3 DNA reads TGTGCCAGCAGCCCGCTCTTGAGGGAAGCTGGAAACACCATATATTTT. Translation: CASSPLLREAGNTIYF.

The chain couples TRBV7-9 to TRBJ2-1, with 13 positions matching TRBD2. J gave up 5 bases and V 7 bases, and 5 bases lay outside the gene matches. The length of the CDR3 is 15 residues. Germline loops: CDR1 SEHNR, CDR2 FQNEAQ (reference sequence). Here the CDR3 reads CASKTSGRVNNEQFF. CDR3 nucleotide sequence: TGTGCCAGCAAAACTAGCGGGAGGGTCAACAATGAGCAGTTCTTC.

The gene calls are TRBV15 and TRBJ1-1, with no clear D. The CDR3 totals 14 residues. The germline V and J ends were trimmed by 5 bases and 0 bases, with 10 bases remaining between them. The V gene's germline CDR1 is LNHNV and CDR2 YYDKDF (reference sequence). The DNA of the CDR3 is TGTGCCACCAGCTCACCGTTCATGAACACTGAAGCTTTCTTT. It encodes CATSSPFMNTEAFF.

This chain uses TRBV19 with TRBJ1-1; D ambiguous. The CDR3 covers 14 residues. V was clipped by 4 bases and J by 1 base, with 10 bases between them. From germline, CDR1 is LNHDA and CDR2 SQIVND (reference sequence). CDR3 sequence: CASSTQVANTEAFF. As DNA, the CDR3 is TGTGCCAGTAGTACTCAGGTGGCGAACACTGAAGCTTTCTTT.

The DNA for the CDR3 is TGTGCCAGCGGGCACAGGGGTAGCCTAAGGTATGGCTACACCTTC. This gives the protein CASGHRGSLRYGYTF. The gene calls are TRBV6-5 and TRBJ1-2; 7 nucleotides match TRBD1. There are 15 residues in the CDR3. CDR1 and CDR2 (germline): MNHEY, SVGAGI. The V gene end was trimmed by 8 bases and the J gene end by 5 bases; junction bases not matched to a gene: 14.

The chain has TRBV24-1 and TRBJ2-7; possible D gene TRBD1, 6 bases. CDR1 is KGHDR, CDR2 SFDVKD, per germline. Trimming shortened V by 2 bases and J by 6 bases, and 10 bases separated the two germline ends. This CDR3 spans 13 amino acids. CDR3 in DNA: TGTGCCACCAGTGATTCACAGGGTCCCGAGCAGTACTTC. Its protein product is CATSDSQGPEQYF.

In this sample, this clone turned up a few times. The chain links TRBV5-4 to TRBJ2-7, with a tentative D call TRBD1 (5 bases). The ends were cut back, 0 bases at V and 2 bases at J, with 9 bases in the middle. The CDR3 has 14 amino acids. Germline values: CDR1 SGHNT, CDR2 YYREEE (reference sequence). In DNA form, the CDR3 reads TGTGCCAGCAGCTTGGCGGACACCGCCTACGAGCAGTACTTC. Translating gives CASSLADTAYEQYF.

This rearrangement joins TRBV4-1 to TRBJ1-5; D uncertain. CDR1 and CDR2 from the germline V gene are MGHRA and YSYEKL. The CDR3 spans 14 residues. Trimming shortened V by 4 bases and J by 0 bases, and 7 bases separated the two germline ends. Written as DNA, the CDR3 is TGCGCCAGCAGCCCAATTGATAGCAATCAGCCCCAGCATTTT. Translated, it gives CASSPIDSNQPQHF.

This rearrangement joins TRBV3-1 (or the pseudogene TRBV3-2) to TRBJ1-5; no firm D call. This CDR3 contains 14 residues. V shed 0 bases and J shed 3 bases, with 6 bases lying between them. Germline lookup yields CDR1 LGHDT and CDR2 YNNKEL (reference sequence). The CDR3 nucleotides are TGTGCCAGCAGCCAAGATGTCCACAATCAGCCCCAGCATTTT. This encodes CASSQDVHNQPQHF.

The rearrangement links TRBV18 to TRBJ2-7, with D uncertain. The CDR3 length is 13 residues. V was clipped by 3 bases and J by 7 bases, with 13 bases between them. The V gene's germline CDR1 is KGHSH and CDR2 LQKENI. CDR3 in DNA: TGTGCCAGCTCACCCTCCGGCGCCTCGGAGCAGTACTTC. It encodes CASSPSGASEQYF.

Only one count was recorded for this clone. CDR3 region: CASTLRTAEPQHF. The CDR3, as DNA: TGTGCCAGCACCCTGAGGACCGCCGAGCCCCAGCATTTT. The genes are TRBV5-6 and TRBJ1-5; no clear D. CDR1 is SGHDT and CDR2 is YYEEEE in the germline V gene. The V gene lost 6 bases and the J gene lost 8 bases, with 15 bases spanning the gap. The CDR3 has 13 amino acids.

V usage is TRBV6-5 and J usage is TRBJ1-1, with D maybe TRBD1 (6 bases). Looked up from germline, CDR1 is MNHEY and CDR2 is SVGAGI. The CDR3 loop spans 14 amino acids. Trimming left V 7 bases short and J 0 bases short, with 12 bases between. The CDR3: CASTRGGLNTEAFF. CDR3 coding DNA: TGTGCCAGCACTCGGGGGGGCCTGAACACTGAAGCTTTCTTT.

The chain combines TRBV28 with TRBJ1-2, with 7 bases that match TRBD1. V dropped 5 bases and J dropped 8; count of bases not matched to a gene: 11. CDR3 length equals 14 residues. Germline V gene data show CDR1 as MDHEN and CDR2 as SYDVKM. CDR3 DNA: TGTGCCAGCAGTCCCCCTATCACAGGGGACGGCTACACCTTC. It encodes CASSPPITGDGYTF.

This chain links TRBV5-6 with TRBJ1-2; D is possibly TRBD1 (6 bases). Germline loops: CDR1 SGHDT, CDR2 YYEEEE. Trimming shortened V by 0 bases and J by 1 base, and 10 bases separated the two germline ends. This CDR3 comprises 15 residues. The CDR3 DNA reads TGTGCCAGCAGCTTGGCGGGGGCCTATAACTATGGCTACACCTTC. Its translation: CASSLAGAYNYGYTF.

J is TRBJ1-1 and V is TRBV7-2; the D gene is possibly TRBD1 (6 bases). This CDR3 has 15 amino acids. V gave up 5 bases and J gave up 3 bases, with 16 bases separating them. Germline CDR1 and CDR2: SGHTA and FQGNSA. The CDR3 sequence is CASSPTGRRDTEAFF. The CDR3 DNA reads as TGTGCCAGCAGCCCTACAGGGCGCAGGGACACTGAAGCTTTCTTT. Based on the CDR3 plus reference TRBV7-2 and TRBJ1-1, the full variable domain is GAGVSQSPSNKVTEKGKDVELRCDPISGHTALYWYRQSLGQGLEFLIYFQGNSAPDKSGLPSDRFSAERTGGSVSTLTIQRTQQEDSAVYLCASSPTGRRDTEAFFGQGTRLTVV.

The genes are TRBV19 and TRBJ1-5; D call uncertain. This CDR3 spans 15 amino acids. V was clipped by 3 bases and J by 5 bases, with 14 bases between them. The V gene's germline CDR1 is LNHDA and CDR2 SQIVND (reference sequence). The CDR3 bases are TGTGCCAGTAGTATTATCAGGCCCAATTATCAGCCCCAGCATTTT. Its translation: CASSIIRPNYQPQHF.

The chain joins TRBV2 to TRBJ1-1; TRBD1 aligns across 12 bases. Losses at the gene ends were 6 bases for V and 0 bases for J; bases not matched to a gene: 5. Germline loops: CDR1 SNHLY, CDR2 FYNNEI. The CDR3 has 16 residues. In DNA, the CDR3 is TGTGCCAGCAGAAGGGACAGGGGGCGGGTGAACACTGAAGCTTTCTTT. Encoded protein: CASRRDRGRVNTEAFF.

This clone has a handful of counts. The chain joins TRBV25-1 to TRBJ1-1, with unresolved D. CDR1 and CDR2 from the germline V gene are MGHDK and SYGVNS. This CDR3 has 13 residues. The V end lost 6 bases, the J end lost 1 base, and 9 bases lay between the germline ends. The DNA for the CDR3 is TGTGCCAGCAGCCCGGTGGGGAACACTGAAGCTTTCTTT. Amino acids: CASSPVGNTEAFF.

V is TRBV19 and J is TRBJ2-1; 14 bases are shared with TRBD2. Germline loops: CDR1 LNHDA, CDR2 SQIVND (reference sequence). This CDR3 region has 14 residues. V lost 6 bases, J lost 10 bases, and 5 bases stayed unmatched. The CDR3 nucleotides are TGTGCCAGTAGCCGACTAGCGGGAGGGGGGGAGCAGTTCTTC. The encoded protein is CASSRLAGGGEQFF.

The chain joins TRBV2 to TRBJ2-3, with D tentatively TRBD2 (6 bases). This CDR3 is built from 15 residues. In germline, CDR1 is SNHLY, CDR2 FYNNEI. Trimming left V 1 base short and J 0 bases short, with 8 bases between. The CDR3 region is CASSEVGTSTDTQYF. In nucleotides, the CDR3 is TGTGCCAGCAGTGAAGTGGGGACTAGCACAGATACGCAGTATTTT. The entire variable domain, with the rest obtained from reference TRBV2 and TRBJ2-3, is as follows: EPEVTQTPSHQVTQMGQEVILRCVPISNHLYFYWYRQILGQKVEFLVSFYNNEISEKSEIFDDQFSVERPDGSNFTLKIRSTKLEDSAMYFCASSEVGTSTDTQYFGPGTRLTVL.

The rearrangement links TRBV6-2 or TRBV6-3 to TRBJ1-2; D is undetermined. CDR3 length: 16 amino acids. V lost 0 bases and J 6 bases, leaving 17 bases between the germline ends. CDR1 and CDR2 from the germline V gene are MNHEY and SVGEGT. DNA of the CDR3: TGTGCCAGCAGTTACTCGAGGGTCCAGAAATCGAATGGCTACACCTTC. Translating it yields CASSYSRVQKSNGYTF.

The rearrangement uses TRBV28 and TRBJ1-1; no firm D call. V was clipped by 8 bases and J by 2 bases, with 18 bases between them. This CDR3 comprises 15 residues. Looked up from germline, CDR1 is MDHEN and CDR2 is SYDVKM. CDR3 residues: CASPSPQPGNTEAFF. CDR3 DNA sequence: TGTGCCAGCCCCTCCCCCCAACCAGGAAACACTGAAGCTTTCTTT.